A single sample gave rise to the 3 T cell receptor beta chains below, sequenced in a study of T cell changes during pregnancy in multiple sclerosis. The data were produced by immunoSEQ multiplex PCR, yet TCRdb's version contains in-frame clones alone and is incomplete. The sample has just under 100,000 clones, approximately 95% seen once. The material was peripheral blood, obtained after pregnancy. The source is a female donor with multiple sclerosis, enrolled in a pregnancy study.

This chain joins TRBV5-1 and TRBJ2-7; tentative D call: TRBD1 (5 bases). CDR1 is SGHRS and CDR2 is YFSETQ in the germline V gene. The CDR3 spans 19 residues. V lost 4 bases and J lost 2, with 28 bases in between. The CDR3 sequence: CASSPPVEPQTGDTYEQYF. Here the CDR3 DNA reads TGCGCCAGCAGCCCCCCCGTTGAGCCCCAAACAGGCGACACCTACGAGCAGTACTTC.

This clone was picked up a small number of times. A clone one base away is much larger, so this may be a read error. V is TRBV6-5 and J is TRBJ2-2; possibly TRBD2 for D (5 bases). This CDR3 region has 13 residues. The germline gives CDR1 MNHEY, CDR2 SVGAGI. Trimming pared 5 bases from V and 1 base from J, leaving 5 bases between. CDR3 coding DNA: TGTGCCAGCAGTAGCGGGAACACCGGGGAGCTGTTTTTT. Residues: CASSSGNTGELFF.

DNA for the CDR3: TGTGCCAGCAGCTTACGGAGTAGCGGGACTGATACGCAGTATTTT. Its translation: CASSLRSSGTDTQYF. This chain uses TRBV7-2 with TRBJ2-3, with 8 bases lining up with TRBD2. Germline assignment: CDR1 SGHTA and CDR2 FQGNSA. The CDR3 consists of 15 residues. V dropped 2 bases and J dropped 6; count of bases not matched to a gene: 7. Looking up the rest from reference TRBV7-2 and TRBJ2-3 gives the full variable domain: GAGVSQSPSNKVTEKGKDVELRCDPISGHTALYWYRQSLGQGLEFLIYFQGNSAPDKSGLPSDRFSAERTGGSVSTLTIQRTQQEDSAVYLCASSLRSSGTDTQYFGPGTRLTVL.